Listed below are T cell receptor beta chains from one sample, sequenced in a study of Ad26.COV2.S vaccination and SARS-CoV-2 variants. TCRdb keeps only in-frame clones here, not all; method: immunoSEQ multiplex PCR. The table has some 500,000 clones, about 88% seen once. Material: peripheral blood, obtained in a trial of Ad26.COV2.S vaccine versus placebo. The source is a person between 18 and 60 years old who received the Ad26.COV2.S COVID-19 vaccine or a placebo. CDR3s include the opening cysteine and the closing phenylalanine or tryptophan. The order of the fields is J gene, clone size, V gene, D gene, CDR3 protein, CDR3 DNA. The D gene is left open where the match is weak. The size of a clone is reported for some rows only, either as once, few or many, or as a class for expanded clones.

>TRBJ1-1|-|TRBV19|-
CASSIFADTEAFF
TGTGCCAGTAGTATCTTCGCGGACACTGAAGCTTTCTTT
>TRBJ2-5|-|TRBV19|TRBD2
CASSVGGAGETQYF
TGTGCCAGTAGTGTCGGGGGGGCCGGAGAGACCCAGTACTTC
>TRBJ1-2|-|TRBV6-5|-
CASSYSIQGGRGYTF
TGTGCCAGCAGTTACTCGATACAGGGAGGAAGAGGCTACACCTTC
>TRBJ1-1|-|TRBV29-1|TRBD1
CSGDRGSTEAFF
TGCAGCGGAGACAGGGGATCCACTGAAGCTTTCTTT
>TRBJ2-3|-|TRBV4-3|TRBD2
CASSQDYLPGLNLPAAGDTQYF
TGCGCCAGCAGCCAAGACTACTTACCGGGACTAAATTTACCCGCAGCGGGAGATACGCAGTATTTT
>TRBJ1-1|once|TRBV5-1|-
CASSLLAGRLNTEAFF
TGCGCCAGCAGCTTGTTGGCAGGGAGATTGAACACTGAAGCTTTCTTT
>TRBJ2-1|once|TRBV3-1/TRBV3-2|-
CASSQGLRDEQFF
TGTGCCAGCAGCCAAGGGTTAAGGGATGAGCAGTTCTTC
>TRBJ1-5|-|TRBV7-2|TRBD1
CASSLHTGVSQPQHF
TGTGCCAGCAGCTTACACACAGGGGTATCTCAGCCCCAGCATTTT
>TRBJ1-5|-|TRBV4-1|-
CASSGMGDQPQHF
TGCGCCAGCAGCGGGATGGGGGATCAGCCCCAGCATTTT
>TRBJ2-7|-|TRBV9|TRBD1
CASSKGQSPLGYEQYF
TGTGCCAGCAGCAAGGGACAGTCCCCGCTGGGCTACGAGCAGTACTTC
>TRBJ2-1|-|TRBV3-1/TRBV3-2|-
CASSLVWSDEQFF
TGTGCCAGCAGCCTAGTTTGGTCGGATGAGCAGTTCTTC
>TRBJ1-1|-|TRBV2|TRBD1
CASKLTGGSGDTEAFF
TGTGCCAGCAAATTGACAGGGGGCTCTGGGGACACTGAAGCTTTCTTT
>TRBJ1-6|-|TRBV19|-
CASSIRTRLRSPLHF
TGTGCCAGTAGTATAAGGACTCGATTACGTTCACCCCTCCACTTT
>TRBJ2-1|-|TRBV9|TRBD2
CASSVGGSGGLLDEQFF
TGTGCCAGCAGCGTAGGAGGGAGCGGGGGCCTTCTCGATGAGCAGTTCTTC
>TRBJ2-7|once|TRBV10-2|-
CASSELGASGYF
TGCGCCAGCAGTGAGTTGGGGGCAAGTGGGTACTTC
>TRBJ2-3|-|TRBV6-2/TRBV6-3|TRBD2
CASRHSGSFTDTQYF
TGTGCCAGCCGCCATAGCGGGAGTTTCACAGATACGCAGTATTTT
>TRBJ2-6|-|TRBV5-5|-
CASSLLVSGANVLTF
TGTGCCAGCAGCTTGCTGGTCTCTGGGGCCAACGTCCTGACTTTC
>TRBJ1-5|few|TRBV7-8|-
CASSFRPSYSNQPQHF
TGTGCCAGCAGCTTCCGACCATCTTATAGCAATCAGCCCCAGCATTTT
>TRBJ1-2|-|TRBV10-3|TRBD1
CAISDPGQGATSYTF
TGTGCCATCAGTGACCCTGGACAGGGGGCTACGAGCTACACCTTC
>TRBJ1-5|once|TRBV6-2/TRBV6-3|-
CASSPPVFTGSFQPQHF
TGTGCCAGCAGCCCTCCAGTTTTCACAGGGTCCTTTCAGCCCCAGCATTTT
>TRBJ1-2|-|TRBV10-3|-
CAISARQEGYTF
TGTGCCATCAGTGCCCGACAGGAAGGCTACACCTTC
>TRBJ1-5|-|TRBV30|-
CAWSVEGVGGPQHF
TGTGCCTGGAGTGTTGAAGGGGTTGGCGGGCCCCAGCATTTT
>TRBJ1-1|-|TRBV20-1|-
CSATLEGKAFF
TGCAGTGCTACCTTGGAGGGTAAGGCTTTCTTT
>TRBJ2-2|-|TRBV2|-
CASGRQALYTGELFF
TGTGCCAGCGGGAGACAGGCTCTTTACACCGGGGAGCTGTTTTTT
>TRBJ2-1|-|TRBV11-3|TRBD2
CASSVLAGPEQFF
TGTGCCAGCAGCGTGCTAGCGGGCCCGGAGCAGTTCTTC
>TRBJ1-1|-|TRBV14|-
CASSQPGGRVAFF
TGTGCCAGCAGCCAACCTGGAGGCAGGGTAGCTTTCTTT